The following is a T cell receptor (beta chain) sequence with its context. Trimming took 10 bases from V and 9 from J, leaving 13 bases between them. The CDR3 runs 11 residues. Germline CDR1 is WSHSY and CDR2 is SAAADI. The data stem from a study of blood T cell repertoires in COVID-19. Here immunoSEQ multiplex PCR was the method, and the copy in TCRdb shows in-frame clones only, minus some. The sample carries around 72,000 clones, 83% recorded once. This chain links TRBV10-2 with TRBJ2-1; tentative D call: TRBD1 (6 bases). Sequenced: peripheral blood. This TCR was recovered from a woman older than 75 with acute or convalescent COVID-19. The CDR3 region has the DNA TGCGCCACCATGCAGGGGTCTGAGCAGTTCTTC. This sequence encodes CATMQGSEQFF.